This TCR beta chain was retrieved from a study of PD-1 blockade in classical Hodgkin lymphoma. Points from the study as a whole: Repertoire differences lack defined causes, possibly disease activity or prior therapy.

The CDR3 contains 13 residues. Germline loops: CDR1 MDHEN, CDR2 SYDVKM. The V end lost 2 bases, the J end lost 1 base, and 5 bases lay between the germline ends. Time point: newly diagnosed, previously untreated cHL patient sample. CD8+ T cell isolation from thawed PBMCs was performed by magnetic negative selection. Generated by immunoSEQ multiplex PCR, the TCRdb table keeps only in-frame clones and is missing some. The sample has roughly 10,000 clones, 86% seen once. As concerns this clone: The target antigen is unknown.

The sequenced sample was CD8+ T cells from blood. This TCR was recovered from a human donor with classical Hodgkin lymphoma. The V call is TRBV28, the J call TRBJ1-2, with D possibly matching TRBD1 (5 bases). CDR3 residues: CASSLGGNYGYTF. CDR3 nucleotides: TGTGCCAGCAGTTTAGGGGGTAACTATGGCTACACCTTC.